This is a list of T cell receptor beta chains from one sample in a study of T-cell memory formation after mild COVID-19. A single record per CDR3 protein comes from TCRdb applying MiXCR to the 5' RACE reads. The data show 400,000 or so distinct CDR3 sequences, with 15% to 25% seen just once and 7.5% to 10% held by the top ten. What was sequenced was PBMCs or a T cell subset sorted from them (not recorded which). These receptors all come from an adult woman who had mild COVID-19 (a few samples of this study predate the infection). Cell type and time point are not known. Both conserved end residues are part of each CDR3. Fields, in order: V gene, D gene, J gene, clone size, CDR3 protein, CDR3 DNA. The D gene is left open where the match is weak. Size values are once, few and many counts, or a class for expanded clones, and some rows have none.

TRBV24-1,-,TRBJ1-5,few,CATSEDNQPQHF,TGTGCCACCAGTGAGGATAATCAGCCCCAGCATTTT
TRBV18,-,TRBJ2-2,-,CASSPPGHSNTGELFF,TGTGCCAGCTCACCTCCGGGACATTCGAACACCGGGGAGCTGTTTTTT
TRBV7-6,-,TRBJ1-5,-,CASSLAGGVQPQHF,TGTGCCAGCAGCTTAGCGGGGGGGGTTCAGCCCCAGCATTTT
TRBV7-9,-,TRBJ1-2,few,CASSLEEANYGYTF,TGTGCCAGCAGCTTAGAGGAAGCTAACTATGGCTACACCTTC
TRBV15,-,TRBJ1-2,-,CATSRDGGVNYGYTF,TGTGCCACCAGCAGAGACGGAGGGGTCAACTATGGCTACACCTTC
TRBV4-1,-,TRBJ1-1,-,CASSQEWYANTEAFF,TGCGCCAGCAGCCAAGAATGGTACGCCAACACTGAAGCTTTCTTT
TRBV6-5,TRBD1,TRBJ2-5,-,CASSPGTGGSRETQYF,TGTGCCAGCAGCCCCGGGACAGGAGGATCCCGAGAGACCCAGTACTTC
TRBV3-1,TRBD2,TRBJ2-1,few,CASSQDGGYSHEQFF,TGTGCCAGCAGCCAAGACGGGGGGTATTCCCATGAGCAGTTCTTC
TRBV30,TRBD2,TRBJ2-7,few,CAWSAKLAGDGEGEQYF,TGTGCCTGGAGTGCAAAACTAGCGGGAGATGGTGAAGGCGAGCAGTACTTC
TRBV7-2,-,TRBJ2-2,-,CASSPPGRSGELFF,TGTGCCAGCAGCCCGCCTGGGAGGTCCGGGGAGCTGTTTTTT
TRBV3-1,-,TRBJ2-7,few,CASSQVREQYF,TGTGCCAGCAGCCAGGTTCGCGAGCAGTACTTC
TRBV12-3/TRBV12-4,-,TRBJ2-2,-,CASSLAPSPGELFF,TGTGCCAGCAGTTTAGCGCCTAGCCCCGGGGAGCTGTTTTTT
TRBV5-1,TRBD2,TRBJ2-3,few,CASSPGGGGADTQYF,TGCGCCAGCAGCCCGGGCGGGGGGGGCGCAGATACGCAGTATTTT
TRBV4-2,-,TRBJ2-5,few,CASRDTYQETQYF,TGTGCCAGCCGGGACACGTACCAAGAGACCCAGTACTTC
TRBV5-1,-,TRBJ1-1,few,CASSEGTTAANTEAFF,TGCGCCAGCAGCGAAGGCACGACAGCCGCAAACACTGAAGCTTTCTTT
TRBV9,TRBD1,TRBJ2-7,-,CASSHELRTGLGEQYF,TGTGCCAGCAGCCACGAGTTAAGGACAGGGTTAGGCGAGCAGTACTTC
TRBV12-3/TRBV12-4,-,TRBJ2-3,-,CASKPGLGTDTQYF,TGTGCCAGCAAACCGGGACTCGGCACAGATACGCAGTATTTT
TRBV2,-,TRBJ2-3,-,CASSEGHYTDTQYF,TGTGCCAGCAGTGAGGGGCATTACACAGATACGCAGTATTTT
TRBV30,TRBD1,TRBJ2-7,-,CAWSLTGISYEQYF,TGTGCCTGGAGCCTGACAGGGATCTCCTACGAGCAGTACTTC
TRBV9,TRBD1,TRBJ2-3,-,CASSVAGDRIADTQYF,TGTGCCAGCAGCGTAGCCGGGGACAGGATTGCAGATACGCAGTATTTT
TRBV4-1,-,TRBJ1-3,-,CASSPLHGSGNTIYF,TGCGCCAGCAGCCCCCTTCACGGCTCTGGAAACACCATATATTTT
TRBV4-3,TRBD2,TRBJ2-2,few,CASSPNGGRALGELFF,TGCGCCAGCAGCCCTAACGGGGGGAGGGCGCTCGGGGAGCTGTTTTTT
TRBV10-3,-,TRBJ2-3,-,CAISPLVGGAGTDTQYF,TGTGCCATCAGTCCACTGGTGGGGGGCGCAGGGACAGATACGCAGTATTTT
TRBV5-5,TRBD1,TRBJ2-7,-,CASSYAPGQGSLEQYF,TGTGCCAGCAGTTACGCGCCGGGACAGGGTTCGCTTGAGCAGTACTTC
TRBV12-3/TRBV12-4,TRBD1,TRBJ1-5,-,CASSVNTGVRTQPQHF,TGTGCCAGCAGTGTAAACACAGGGGTCCGGACTCAGCCCCAGCATTTT
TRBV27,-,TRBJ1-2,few,CASSSGQSYGYTF,TGTGCCAGCAGTAGCGGACAGAGCTATGGCTACACCTTC